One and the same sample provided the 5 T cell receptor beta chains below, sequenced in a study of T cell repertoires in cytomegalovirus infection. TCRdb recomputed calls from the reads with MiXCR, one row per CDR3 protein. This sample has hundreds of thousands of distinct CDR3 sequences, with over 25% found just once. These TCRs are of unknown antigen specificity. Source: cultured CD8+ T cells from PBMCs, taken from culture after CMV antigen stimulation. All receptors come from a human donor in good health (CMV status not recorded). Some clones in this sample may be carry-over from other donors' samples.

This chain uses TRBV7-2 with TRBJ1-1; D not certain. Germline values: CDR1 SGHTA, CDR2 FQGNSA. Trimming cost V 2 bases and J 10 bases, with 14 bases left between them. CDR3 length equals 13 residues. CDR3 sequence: CASSLLDLVGAFF. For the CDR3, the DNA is TGTGCCAGCAGCTTATTGGACCTTGTAGGAGCTTTCTTT.

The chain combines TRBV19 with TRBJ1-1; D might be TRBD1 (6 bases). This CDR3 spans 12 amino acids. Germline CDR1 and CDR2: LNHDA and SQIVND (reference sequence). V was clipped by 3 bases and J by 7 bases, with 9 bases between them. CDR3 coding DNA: TGTGCCAGTAGTATTGGGGGGCTTGAAGCTTTCTTT. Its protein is CASSIGGLEAFF.

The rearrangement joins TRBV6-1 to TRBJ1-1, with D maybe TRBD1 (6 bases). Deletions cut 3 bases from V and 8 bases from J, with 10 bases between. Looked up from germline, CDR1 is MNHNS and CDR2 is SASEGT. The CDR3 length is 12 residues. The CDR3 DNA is TGTGCCAGCAGTGAGACAGGTTTGGAAGCTTTCTTT. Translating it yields CASSETGLEAFF.

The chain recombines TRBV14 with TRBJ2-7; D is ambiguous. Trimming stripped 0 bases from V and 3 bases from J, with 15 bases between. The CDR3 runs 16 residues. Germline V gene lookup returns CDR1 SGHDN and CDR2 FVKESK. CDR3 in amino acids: CASSQDHMDLSYEQYF. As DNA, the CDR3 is TGTGCCAGCAGCCAAGATCATATGGACCTAAGCTACGAGCAGTACTTC.

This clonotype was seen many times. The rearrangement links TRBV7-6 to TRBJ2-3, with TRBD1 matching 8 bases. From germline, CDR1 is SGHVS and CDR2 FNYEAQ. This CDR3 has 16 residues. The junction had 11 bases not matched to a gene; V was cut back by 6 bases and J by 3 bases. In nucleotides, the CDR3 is TGTGCCAGCAGACGCGGACAGGGAGGATATACAGATACGCAGTATTTT. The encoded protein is CASRRGQGGYTDTQYF.